This record covers a single TCR beta chain. Its antigen is unknown. TCRdb keeps only in-frame clones here, not all; method: immunoSEQ multiplex PCR. This sample yields some 420,000 clones, of which around 87% are seen a single time; about 3.5% belongs to the top ten. The treatment here: around 19 received Ad26.COV2.S at low or high dose, single or two shots; about 5 received placebo; per-sample allocation not given. Samples came from day 63 after the first vaccine or placebo injection. Germline V gene sequence: CDR1 SGHVS, CDR2 FQNEAQ. The CDR3 spans 16 residues. J gave up 4 bases and V 5 bases, and 10 bases lay outside the gene matches. This specimen belongs to a study of Ad26.COV2.S vaccination and SARS-CoV-2 variants. Overall study results and limits: Substantial breadth in spike-specific CD8+ and CD4+ T cell responses was reportedly seen after vaccination. Vaccine recipients had higher spike-specific TCR breadth than placebo recipients.

This material consisted of peripheral blood, taken in a trial of Ad26.COV2.S vaccine versus placebo. The TCR originated in a person aged 18-60 years who received the Ad26.COV2.S COVID-19 vaccine or a placebo. The chain carries TRBV7-8 and TRBJ2-5; 10 bases align to TRBD1. CDR3 in amino acids: CASSVRTRDRGETQYF. The CDR3 coding sequence is TGTGCCAGCAGCGTACGGACCCGGGACAGGGGAGAGACCCAGTACTTC.